This record looks at one TCR beta chain sequence and its context. Original methodology: Estimation of nucleated cell counts was performed using reference gene primer amplification. Some clones are missing from TCRdb's copy, which holds only in-frame ones; the method was immunoSEQ multiplex PCR. Clone size and V and J calls were adopted from that table, with D and trimming inferred from the DNA. This table holds 150,000 to 200,000 clones, more than 75% found once. From germline, CDR1 is SEHNR and CDR2 FQNEAQ (reference sequence). CDR3 length: 13 amino acids. V was pared by 5 bases and J by 6 bases, with 13 bases between. These data originate in a study of blood T cell repertoires in COVID-19. In the study overall: Samples representing acute and convalescent COVID-19 were sourced from the United States, Italy and Spain. Nucleic acid was either cDNA or gDNA, and it came from T cells, B-cell-depleted T cells, or PBMCs.

This chain joins TRBV7-9 and TRBJ1-1; D not resolved. This clonotype was obtained from a human donor in a cohort sampled during active COVID-19. Sequenced sample: peripheral blood. DNA for the CDR3: TGTGCCAGCAGCCACAACGGACTGGCTGAAGCTTTCTTT. Translation: CASSHNGLAEAFF.